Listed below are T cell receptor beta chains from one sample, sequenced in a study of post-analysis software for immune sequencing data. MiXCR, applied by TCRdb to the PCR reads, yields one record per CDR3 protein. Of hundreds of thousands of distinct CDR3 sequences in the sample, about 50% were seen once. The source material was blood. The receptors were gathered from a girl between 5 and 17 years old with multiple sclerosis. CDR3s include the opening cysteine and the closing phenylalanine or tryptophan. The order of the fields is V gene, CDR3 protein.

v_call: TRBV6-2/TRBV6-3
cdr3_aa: CASSYSKVGNEQYF

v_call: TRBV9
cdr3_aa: CASSVGSTGGIYEQYF

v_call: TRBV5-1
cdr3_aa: CASRPTGDSYEQYF

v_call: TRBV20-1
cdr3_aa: CSASDRPYNSPLHF

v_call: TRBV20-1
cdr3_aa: CSAPLAASYNEQFF

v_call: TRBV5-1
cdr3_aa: CASSWRTASQETQYF

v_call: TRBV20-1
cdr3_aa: CSAGEVTDTQYF

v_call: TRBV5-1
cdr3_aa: CASGWTTTDTQYF

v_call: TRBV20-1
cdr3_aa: CSARTVNEQYF

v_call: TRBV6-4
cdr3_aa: CASSGQGKDEQYF

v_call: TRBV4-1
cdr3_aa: CASSREGLAVYNEQFF

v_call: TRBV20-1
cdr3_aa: CSVGTVSGYTF

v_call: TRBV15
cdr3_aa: CATSRDKRTASGANVLTF

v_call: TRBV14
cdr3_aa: CASSQVPPYNEQFF

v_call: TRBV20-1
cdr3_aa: CSAVLGGPYNEQFF

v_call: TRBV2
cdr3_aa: CASSEQGPLEQYF

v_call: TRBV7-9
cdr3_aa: CASSRTSTSGDNEQFF

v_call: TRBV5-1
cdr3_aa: CASSLGPGSYEQYF

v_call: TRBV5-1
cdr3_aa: CASRGLNSYNEQFF

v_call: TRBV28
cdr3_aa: CASSFPFGSGPPYEQYF

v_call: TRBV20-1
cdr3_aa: CSARDYVVSSNEQFF

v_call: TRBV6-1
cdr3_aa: CASSDTSGGAQETQYF

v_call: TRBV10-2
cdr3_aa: CASSATGPQDGYTF

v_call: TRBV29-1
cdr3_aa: CSADRGQGNIQYF

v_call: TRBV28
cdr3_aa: CASSFRTPYEQYF

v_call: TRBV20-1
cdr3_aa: CSARPAGVGGAYNEQFF

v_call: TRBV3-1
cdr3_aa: CASSQDWGWGGEQYF

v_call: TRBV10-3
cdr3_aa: CAISGDAGTIQETQYF

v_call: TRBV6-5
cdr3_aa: CASRAPGLNIQYF

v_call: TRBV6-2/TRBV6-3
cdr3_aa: CASSYRALSYEQYF

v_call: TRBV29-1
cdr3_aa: CSALSAGRETQYF

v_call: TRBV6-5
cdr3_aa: CASSYPSVWGAGANSYNEQFF

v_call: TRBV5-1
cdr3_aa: CASSLRALRPQYF

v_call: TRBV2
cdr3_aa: CASSEDRPGSSYEQYF

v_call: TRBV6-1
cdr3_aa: CASSEGGTGSYEQYF

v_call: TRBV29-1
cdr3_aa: CSVKQGSSNQPRHF

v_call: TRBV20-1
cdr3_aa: CSARDPSGSLGFTDTQYF

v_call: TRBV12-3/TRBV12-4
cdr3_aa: CASSSHLDTQYF

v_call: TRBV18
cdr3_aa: CASSPSGGYTEAFF

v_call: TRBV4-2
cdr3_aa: CASSQETGRASGYTF

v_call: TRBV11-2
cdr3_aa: CASRPYSEAFF

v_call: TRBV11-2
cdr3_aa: CASSSLRGRAEAFF

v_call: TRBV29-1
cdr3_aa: CSVPRTGLLYGYTF

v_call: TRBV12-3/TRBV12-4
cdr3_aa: CASSPKVIGMSSYNEQFF

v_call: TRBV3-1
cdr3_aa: CASSYRGMGQETQYF

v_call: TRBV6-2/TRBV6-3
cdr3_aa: CASSFGTSGHNEQFF

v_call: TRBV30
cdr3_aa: CAWSVIRTPKYGYTF

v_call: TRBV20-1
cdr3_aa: CSARQGRGEAFF

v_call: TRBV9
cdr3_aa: CASSTSGGSYNEQFF